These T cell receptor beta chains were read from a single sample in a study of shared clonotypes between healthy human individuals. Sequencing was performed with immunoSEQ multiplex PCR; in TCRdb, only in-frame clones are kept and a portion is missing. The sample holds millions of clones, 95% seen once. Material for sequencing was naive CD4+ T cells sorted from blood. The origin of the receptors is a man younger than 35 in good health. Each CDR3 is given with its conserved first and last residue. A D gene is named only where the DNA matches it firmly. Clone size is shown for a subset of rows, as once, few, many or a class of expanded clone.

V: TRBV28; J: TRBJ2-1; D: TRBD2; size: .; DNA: TGTGCCAGCAGTTCGGGAGGTCACGGAAGCAATGAGCAGTTCTTC; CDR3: CASSSGGHGSNEQFF
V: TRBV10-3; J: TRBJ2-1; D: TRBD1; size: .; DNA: TGTGCCACGACTTCCGGGACAGGGAACAATGAGCAGTTCTTC; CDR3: CATTSGTGNNEQFF
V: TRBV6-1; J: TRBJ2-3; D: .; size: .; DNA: TGTGCCAGCACGTTCAGGGGGGGAAGCACAGATACGCAGTATTTT; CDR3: CASTFRGGSTDTQYF
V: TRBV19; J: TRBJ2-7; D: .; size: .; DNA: TGTGCCAGTAGTATAGCGACTACAGGCACCGAGCAGTACTTC; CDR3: CASSIATTGTEQYF
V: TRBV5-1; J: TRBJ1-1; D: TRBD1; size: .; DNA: TGCGCCAGCAGCTTTTTTCCGGGACAGGGACGGACTGAAGCTTTCTTT; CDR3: CASSFFPGQGRTEAFF
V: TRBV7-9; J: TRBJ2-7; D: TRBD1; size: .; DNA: TGTGCCAGCAGCTTAGGACAGGGGAAGGCCTACGAGCAGTACTTC; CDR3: CASSLGQGKAYEQYF
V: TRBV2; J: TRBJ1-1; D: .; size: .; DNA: TGTGCCAGCAGTGTATTAGAGGCGAACACTGAAGCTTTCTTT; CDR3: CASSVLEANTEAFF
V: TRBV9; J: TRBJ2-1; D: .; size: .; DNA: TGTGCCAGCAGCGTGGGCCCTCTAGGAAGCTCCTACAATGAGCAGTTCTTC; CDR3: CASSVGPLGSSYNEQFF
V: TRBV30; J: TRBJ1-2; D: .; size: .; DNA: TGTGCCTGGAGTGTACCGTCCGCAGGGCACTATGGCTACACCTTC; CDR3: CAWSVPSAGHYGYTF
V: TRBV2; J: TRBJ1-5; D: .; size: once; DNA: TGTGCCAGCAGTGAGCCTAGCAATCAGCCCCAGCATTTT; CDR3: CASSEPSNQPQHF
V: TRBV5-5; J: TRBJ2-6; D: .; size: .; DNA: TGTGCCAGCAGCTCAATGAGGGTTGGGGCCAACGTCCTGACTTTC; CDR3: CASSSMRVGANVLTF
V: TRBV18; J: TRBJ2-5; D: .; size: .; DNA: TGTGCCAGCTCACCACGTCATACACAAGAGACCCAGTACTTC; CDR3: CASSPRHTQETQYF
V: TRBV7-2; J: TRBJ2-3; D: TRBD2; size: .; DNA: TGTGCCAGCAGCCCCCTATGGGGGGGGTACATCACAGATACGCAGTATTTT; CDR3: CASSPLWGGYITDTQYF
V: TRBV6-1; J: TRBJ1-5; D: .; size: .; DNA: TGTGCCAGCAGCCCCACTGGGGCCAAGGGGCAGCCCCAGCATTTT; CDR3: CASSPTGAKGQPQHF
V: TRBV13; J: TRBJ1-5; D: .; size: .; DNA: TGTGCCAGCAGCTTAGAGGGGGGTCAGCCCCAGCATTTT; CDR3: CASSLEGGQPQHF
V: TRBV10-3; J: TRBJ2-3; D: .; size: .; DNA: TGTGCCATCAGTGAGTCCGGGGTGGATACGCAGTATTTT; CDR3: CAISESGVDTQYF
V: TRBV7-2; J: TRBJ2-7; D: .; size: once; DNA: TGTGCCAGCAGCCCGGACGGATCCTACGAGCAGTACTTC; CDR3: CASSPDGSYEQYF
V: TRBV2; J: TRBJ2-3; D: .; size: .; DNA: TGTGCCAGCATTTGGTCGAGCTCAGATACGCAGTATTTT; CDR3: CASIWSSSDTQYF
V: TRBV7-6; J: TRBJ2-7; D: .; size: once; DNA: TGTGCCAGCAGCGGGGACCACGAGCAGTACTTC; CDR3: CASSGDHEQYF
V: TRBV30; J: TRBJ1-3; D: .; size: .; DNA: TGTGCCTGGAGTGTACGGGGCGGACCCTCTGGAAACACCATATATTTT; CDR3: CAWSVRGGPSGNTIYF
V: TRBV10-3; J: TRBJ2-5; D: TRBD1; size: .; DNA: TGTGCCATCAGTCCCTTTACAGGGGGCCAAGAGACCCAGTACTTC; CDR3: CAISPFTGGQETQYF
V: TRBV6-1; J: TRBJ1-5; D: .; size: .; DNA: TGTGCCAGCAAGGAGGGGGTAGGGCAGCCCCAGCATTTT; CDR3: CASKEGVGQPQHF
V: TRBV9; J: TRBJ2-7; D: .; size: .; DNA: TGTGCCAGCAGCGTAGGACCCTCAGGGCACTCCTACGAGCAGTACTTC; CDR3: CASSVGPSGHSYEQYF
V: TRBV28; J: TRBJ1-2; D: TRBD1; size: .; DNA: TGTGCCAGCTTCTTCCAGACAGGGGGCAGCTATGGCTACACCTTC; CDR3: CASFFQTGGSYGYTF
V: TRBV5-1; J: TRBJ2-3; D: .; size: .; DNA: TGCGCCAGCAGCCTGCGAGAGGTCACAGATACGCAGTATTTT; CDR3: CASSLREVTDTQYF
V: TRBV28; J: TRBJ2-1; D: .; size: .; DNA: TGTGCCAGCAGGCCTGGGCTCGTCTACAATGAGCAGTTCTTC; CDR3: CASRPGLVYNEQFF
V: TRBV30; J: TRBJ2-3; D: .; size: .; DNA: TGTGCCTGGAGTGGACGGTCTTTTTCCACAGATACGCAGTATTTT; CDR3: CAWSGRSFSTDTQYF
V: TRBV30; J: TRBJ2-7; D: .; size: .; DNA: TGTGCCTGGAGTGCGGGATGGGGGAACTCCTACGAGCAGTACTTC; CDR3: CAWSAGWGNSYEQYF
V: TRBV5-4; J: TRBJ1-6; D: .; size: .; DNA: TGTGCCAGCAGCCCTGATAGTTCCTATAATTCACCCCTCCACTTT; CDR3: CASSPDSSYNSPLHF
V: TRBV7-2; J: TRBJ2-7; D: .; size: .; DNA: TGTGCCAGCAGCTTTGTGGGAGGTGATTACGAGCAGTACTTC; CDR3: CASSFVGGDYEQYF
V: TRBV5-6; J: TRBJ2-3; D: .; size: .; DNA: TGTGCCAGCAGCTATATGGGGAGGTCTGGAGATACGCAGTATTTT; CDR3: CASSYMGRSGDTQYF
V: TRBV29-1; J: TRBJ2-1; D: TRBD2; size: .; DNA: TGCAGCGTGCTGGACGCGGGAGCAAGAAATGAGCAGTTCTTC; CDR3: CSVLDAGARNEQFF
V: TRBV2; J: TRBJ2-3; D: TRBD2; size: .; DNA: TGTGCCAGCAGTCAAGGACTAGCGGGTGCCGGAGATACGCAGTATTTT; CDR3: CASSQGLAGAGDTQYF
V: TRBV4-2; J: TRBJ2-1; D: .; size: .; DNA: TGTGCCAGCAGCCATCCAGCAGTGGGCAATGAGCAGTTCTTC; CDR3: CASSHPAVGNEQFF
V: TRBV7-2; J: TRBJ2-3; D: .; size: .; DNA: TGTGCCAGCAGCTTAGGTGTTGGGGTCCCTAGCACAGATACGCAGTATTTT; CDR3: CASSLGVGVPSTDTQYF
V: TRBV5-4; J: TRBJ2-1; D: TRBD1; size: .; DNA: TGTGCCAGCAGCTTGGGTACAGGGGAAATCAATGAGCAGTTCTTC; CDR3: CASSLGTGEINEQFF
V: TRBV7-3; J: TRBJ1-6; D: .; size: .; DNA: TGTGCCAGCAGCCACGGAAATTCACCCCTCCACTTT; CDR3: CASSHGNSPLHF
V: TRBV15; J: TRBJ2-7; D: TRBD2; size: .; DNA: TGTGCCACCAGCAGGGGACCTAGCGGCGGCAGCTCCTACGAGCAGTACTTC; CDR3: CATSRGPSGGSSYEQYF
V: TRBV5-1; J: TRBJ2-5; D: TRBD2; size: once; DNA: TGCGCCAGCAGCTTGTTTAGCGGGAGGTTAGAGACCCAGTACTTC; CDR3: CASSLFSGRLETQYF
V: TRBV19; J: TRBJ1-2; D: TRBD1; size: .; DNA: TGTGCCAGTAGTACGACAGGGGGCACTAACTATGGCTACACCTTC; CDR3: CASSTTGGTNYGYTF
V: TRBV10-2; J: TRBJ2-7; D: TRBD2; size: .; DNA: TGCGCCAGCATTAGCGGGAGGGGACTGAAGTACGAGCAGTACTTC; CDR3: CASISGRGLKYEQYF
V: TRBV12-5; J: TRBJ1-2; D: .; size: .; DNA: TGTGCTAGTGGCCCCAGGGGAGAGGACTATGGCTACACCTTC; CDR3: CASGPRGEDYGYTF
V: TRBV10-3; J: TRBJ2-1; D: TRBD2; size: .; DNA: TGTGCCATCAGTGGACGGTCAGCGGGAGGTGGTGAGCAGTTCTTC; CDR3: CAISGRSAGGGEQFF
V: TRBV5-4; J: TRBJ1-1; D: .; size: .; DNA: TGTGCCAGCAGCTATCCGGGGAGCACTGAAGCTTTCTTT; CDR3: CASSYPGSTEAFF
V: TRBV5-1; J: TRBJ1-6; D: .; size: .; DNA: TGCGCCAGCAGCCCCGGGACATCCTATAATTCACCCCTCCACTTT; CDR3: CASSPGTSYNSPLHF
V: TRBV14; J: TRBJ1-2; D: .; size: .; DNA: TGTGCCAGCAGTCCGACTCCCGGGCCAAGGGGAAACTATGGCTACACCTTC; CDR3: CASSPTPGPRGNYGYTF
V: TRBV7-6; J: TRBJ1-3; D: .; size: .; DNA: TGTGCCAGCAGCCGAAACCATTCATACTCTGGAAACACCATATATTTT; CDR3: CASSRNHSYSGNTIYF
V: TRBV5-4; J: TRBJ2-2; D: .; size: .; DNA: TGTGCCAGCAGCTTGGGGTCCGCCCAATACACCGGGGAGCTGTTTTTT; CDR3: CASSLGSAQYTGELFF
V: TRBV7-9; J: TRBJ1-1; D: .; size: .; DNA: TGTGCCAGCAGCCCGGCCAGGGGCTCTTTGGCTTTCTTT; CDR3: CASSPARGSLAFF
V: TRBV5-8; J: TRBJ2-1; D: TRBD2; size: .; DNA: TGTGCCAGCAGTTTATCCACCCCTAGCGGGAGAATGAATGAGCAGTTCTTC; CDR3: CASSLSTPSGRMNEQFF
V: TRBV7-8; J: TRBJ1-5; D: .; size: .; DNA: TGTGCCAGCAGCTTAATTCGGGATCTAGGTCAGCCCCAGCATTTT; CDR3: CASSLIRDLGQPQHF
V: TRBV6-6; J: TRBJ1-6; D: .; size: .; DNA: TGTGCCAGCAGTTACTCGGCGACAGGACAAGGGTCACCCCTCCACTTT; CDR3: CASSYSATGQGSPLHF
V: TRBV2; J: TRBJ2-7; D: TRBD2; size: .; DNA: TGTGCCAGCAGTGGGGACCCCTTAGCGGGGGGCCCCTACGAGCAGTACTTC; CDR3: CASSGDPLAGGPYEQYF
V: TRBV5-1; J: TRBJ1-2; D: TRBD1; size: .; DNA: TGCGCCAGCAGCTCTAACATGGACAGGGGACCAACCCCAACTATCTATGGCTACACCTTC; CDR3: CASSSNMDRGPTPTIYGYTF
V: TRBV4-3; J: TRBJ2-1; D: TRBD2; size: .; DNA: TGCGCCAGCAGCCAAGATGGGAGCGGGAGACACAATGAGCAGTTCTTC; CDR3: CASSQDGSGRHNEQFF